This TCR beta chain was obtained from a study of cytomegalovirus exposure and HLA in healthy donors. On the study more broadly: Of approximately 400 genotyped donors, roughly 86% clustered with self-reported Caucasian donors. Study-wide findings and caveats: Most TCR beta V segments were productive about 90% or about 30% of the time in an earlier analysis.

The germline V gene encodes CDR1 SGHTA and CDR2 FQGNSA. The CDR3 spans 14 residues. The ends lost 4 bases at V and 2 bases at J; junction bases unmatched: 0. To note about this clone: The antigen remains undetermined.

Primers: 60 Vbeta forward and 13 Jbeta reverse. Clones were sequenced by immunoSEQ multiplex PCR, and TCRdb holds only the in-frame ones, with some missing. In the table there are about 54,000 clones, roughly 84% of which are singletons. Sequencing used PBMCs. This clonotype was sampled from a young woman in good health and CMV-seronegative. This chain joins TRBV7-2 and TRBJ1-3, with TRBD1 identical over 9 bases. In DNA form, the CDR3 reads TGTGCCAGCAGCTGGACAGGGGCTGGAAACACCATATATTTT. This encodes CASSWTGAGNTIYF.